This TCR beta chain was identified in a study of blood T cells in healthy people across ages. About this clonotype itself: Its antigen is not identified.

Findings and limits, study-wide: Among long-lived donors, naive CD4+ cells were more numerous and diversity higher than in aged donors. The diversity estimates, figures obtained from one million T cells, were considered underestimates.

A second PCR, run for roughly 7 to 12 cycles, used a sample-barcoded 5' primer plus a J-beta primer mix. Template switching added a 12-random-nucleotide identifier to every cDNA molecule. The yield of each sample was at least 2.5 million CDR3-containing paired-end reads. TCRdb re-derived calls from the 5' RACE reads in MiXCR, one entry per CDR3 protein. The sample lists more than 500,000 distinct CDR3 sequences, 27% occurring once. The CDR3 is 14 amino acids. Germline CDR1 MDHEN, CDR2 SYDVKM. Between the trimmed V and J ends, which lost 6 bases and 3 bases, there was a span of 14 bases. The specimen sequenced was blood. The gene calls are TRBV28 and TRBJ1-1; D remains ambiguous. This TCR derives from a woman aged 70 to 79 in good health. The CDR3 nucleotides read TGTGCCAGCAGCCTAGGGTCGCCGTACACTGAAGCTTTCTTT. Amino acids: CASSLGSPYTEAFF.